The entry below gives a single T cell receptor (beta chain) sequence along with its context. Its antigen specificity is not known. The sample holds no much larger clone one base away, and base qualities are not on file. TCRbeta CDR3 regions were amplified from genomic DNA by means of the immunoSEQ Assay, a bias-controlled multiplex PCR. For the original study's pipeline: The number of nucleated cells in each sample was estimated from the amplification of reference gene primers within the assay. To quantify the absolute abundance of each unique TCRbeta CDR3 rearrangement, sequence reads were collapsed and filtered. For each sample, productive Simpson clonality was calculated as the square root of Simpson's diversity index over productive rearrangements. This immuneACCESS table, as held by TCRdb, lists in-frame sequences with V and J called but not all clones. Of the missing ones, under half trace to an unresolved V gene in checked studies; the others have no known cause. D and trimming come from the DNA, and the V and J calls and clone size come from that table. The sample table contains some 100,000 clones; only one count was recorded for about nine tenths of them. 0.85% to 1% of the sample comes from the top ten.

The germline V end is reduced by 0 bases and the J end by 5 bases; junction bases left unmatched: 6. The CDR3 measures 15 amino acids from cysteine to phenylalanine. The kept DNA is CDR3 alone, 45 bases in frame from the first base. The germline V gene specifies SGHRS as CDR1 and YFSETQ as CDR2. This sample was taken from a study of blood T cell repertoires in COVID-19 (TCRdb year 2020). A note on the overall study: The collaborator samples originated in the United States, Italy and Spain and spanned the acute and convalescent phases of COVID-19. The material from the prospective study consisted of cDNA or gDNA derived from T cells, B-cell-depleted T cells, or PBMCs. Deeply sampled blood TCRbeta repertoires from subjects exposed to, actively infected with, or recovered from COVID-19 were included in the dataset. The repertoires were released in a freely available public database intended as a resource for research on the immune response to SARS-CoV-2. The samples were drawn from two sources: the first 160 participants of the ongoing ImmuneRACE study, and 950 to 1,500 subjects contributed by 6 global collaborators. Sample metadata almost always included a de-identified subject ID, COVID-19 status, age in years and sex. Where available, HLA class I and class II types were taken from metadata supplied by the sample provider and were not determined by assay-based typing. What the authors observed across the whole study: How much clinical and demographic metadata was included differed by source and by participant, and the metadata was provided uncurated.

Whole blood was collected in K2EDTA tubes by collaborating institutions according to the institutions' own protocols. For TCRbeta analysis, collaborator samples were shipped as frozen whole blood, as isolated PBMCs, or as DNA extracted from either sample type. The V and J segments used are TRBV5-1 and TRBJ2-5; a stretch of 8 junction bases matches TRBD1. The sample comprised peripheral blood. This receptor was identified in a man between 60 and 70 years old with acute or convalescent COVID-19. The encoded CDR3 is CASSLGQGSVETQYF. The nucleotides read TGCGCCAGCAGCTTGGGACAGGGGAGTGTGGAGACCCAGTACTTC.